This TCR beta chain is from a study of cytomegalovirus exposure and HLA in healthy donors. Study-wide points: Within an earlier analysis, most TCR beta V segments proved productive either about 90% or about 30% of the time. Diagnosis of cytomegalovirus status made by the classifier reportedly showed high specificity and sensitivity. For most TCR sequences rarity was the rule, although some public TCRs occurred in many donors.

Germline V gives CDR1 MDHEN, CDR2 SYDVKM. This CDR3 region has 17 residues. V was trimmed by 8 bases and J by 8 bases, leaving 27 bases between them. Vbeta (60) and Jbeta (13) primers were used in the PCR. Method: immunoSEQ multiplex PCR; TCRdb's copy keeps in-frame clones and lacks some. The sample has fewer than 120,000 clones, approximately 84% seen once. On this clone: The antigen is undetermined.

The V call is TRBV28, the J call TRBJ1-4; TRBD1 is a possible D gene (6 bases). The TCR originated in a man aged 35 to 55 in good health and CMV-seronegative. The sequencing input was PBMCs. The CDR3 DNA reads TGTGCCAGCCTTACAGAACAGGGAAGCCTCTCGCGGGAAAAACTGTTTTTT. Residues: CASLTEQGSLSREKLFF.